This TCR beta chain was profiled in a study of blood T cells in healthy people across ages (dated by TCRdb to 2015 to 2017). With respect to the entire study: In model experiments, roughly one uniquely barcoded TCR beta cDNA molecule per two T cells was captured by template switching. The study measured age-related changes in TCR beta repertoire diversity using deep sequencing normalized with unique cDNA molecular identifiers. The donors were split into four age groups: young (average about 15 years), middle-aged (around 40), aged (approximately 59) and long-lived (about 82). The study analyzed two additional independent replicas of 1 million unique cDNA reads from the same blood draw for two donors, one aged 18 to 30 and one aged 80 or older.

General study outcomes and caveats: The CMV infection status of donors was not known, potentially confounding age-related changes in expanded clonotypes. Compared with the aged group, the long-lived group had more naive CD4+ T cells, fewer expanded clones and increased TCR diversity, a pattern suggesting age selection. Observed TCR beta diversity per million T cells fell roughly linearly with age, and a significant reduction was already apparent by age around 39. Observed TCR beta diversity correlated strongly with the percentage of naive T cells measured by flow cytometry. Conclusive comparison of naive and antigen-experienced compartments was prevented by the profiling of bulk unsorted PBMCs. Estimates of total diversity based on one million sequenced T cells were regarded as lower bounds and as underestimates.

The donors were roughly 40 Caucasian individuals from Russia, aged roughly 6 to 90 years, who were systemically healthy. Ten milliliters of peripheral blood were drawn from each donor into EDTA-treated Vacutainer tubes. Ficoll-Paque density-gradient centrifugation was used to isolate PBMCs, with at least 7 million per sample. Trizol reagent was used to extract total RNA from the PBMCs, yielding at least 5.5 micrograms per sample. The percentages of naive CD45RAhigh/CD27high T cells were determined by flow cytometry on a PBMC aliquot from every donor. On this clonotype: Its antigen is unknown. The sample holds no much larger clone one base away, and base qualities are not on file.

The CDR3 sequence holds 13 residues, the cysteine and phenylalanine included. The DNA shown is the 39-base CDR3, in frame from base 1. Ends trimmed: V by 6 bases, J by 2 bases; bases unmatched to a gene: 4. CDR1 SQVTM and CDR2 ANQGSEA were looked up in the germline V gene. The protocol used for the library was 5' RACE. The instrument was an Illumina HiSeq 2500. The second PCR ran for roughly 7 to 11 cycles and used a J-beta primer mix along with a sample-barcoded 5' primer. A unique molecular identifier was introduced onto each TCR beta cDNA molecule by a template-switch 5' adaptor carrying 12 random nucleotides. Each sample yielded at least 2.5 million CDR3-containing paired-end reads. First-strand cDNA synthesis was performed from all RNA using the Mint cDNA synthesis kit, with priming by a TRBC-specific oligonucleotide. Following uracil-DNA glycosylase treatment, all cDNA underwent a first 18-cycle PCR with the universal primers M1SS and BC2_uni_R. Per the authors' processing: Each sample was normalized by randomly selecting 1 million high-quality reads, each carrying a distinct molecular identifier. Reads with shared molecular identifiers were discarded instead of being binned into consensus sequences. MiTCR, run with a Q25 quality threshold and the strictest error-elimination algorithm, handled CDR3 identification, clonotype clustering and error correction. A nonparametric unseen species model with Euler transformation was used to estimate lower-bound total TCR beta diversity. Using fastp at Q25 and MiXCR, TCRdb reprocessed the public reads and kept productive beta chains. Every CDR3 protein is listed once, alongside the most common genes and DNA of its rows. V and J calls and clone size were set by TCRdb, not the authors. Within this sample are hundreds of thousands of distinct CDR3 sequences, with approximately 25% of them counted one time only. The top ten clonotypes cover 8.5% to 9.5% of the sample.

These same data were also listed under a study on T cells of mothers and their children. Reported in the second study: Nine systemically healthy Caucasian individuals, comprising three mothers and their six children, were included as donors. cDNA synthesis consumed the entire amount of extracted RNA, loaded at approximately 1.6 ug RNA in each 15 ul reaction. In the second PCR, the M1S primer added sample barcodes and 2-4 random nucleotides. More than 9 million TCR beta CDR3 reads were obtained from each mother, and roughly 3.1 million reads were obtained from each child. Thymic selection shapes the output of TCR recombination in a similar way in related and unrelated pairs, and inherited differences have a minor effect. Normalized repertoire overlap was always found to be slightly, but never significantly, higher in related mother-child pairs than in unrelated mother-child pairs. Persistent microchimeric T cell clones were not detected, at a sensitivity of approximately 100 clones per million clonotypes. Deep NGS was used in the study to compare the TCR beta repertoires of mothers and children and to look for features that separate related mother-child pairs from unrelated individuals. On average, the children were roughly 10 +/- 4 years old, while the mothers were around 42 +/- 4 years old. After adapter ligation with NEBNext reagents, the libraries were sequenced on Illumina HiSeq 2000 with 100+100 nt paired-end reads. Mother and child libraries were prepared a month apart and sequenced in separate runs to prevent cross-contamination. For each donor, somewhere between about 450,000 and 2,100,000 distinct TCR beta clonotypes were identified. Naive TCR beta clonotypes were estimated from low-frequency clonotypes matched to each donor's FACS-determined naive share, without sorting.

What was sequenced was blood. This TCR was sampled from a boy between 5 and 17 years old in good health. Rearrangement joined TRBV29-1 to TRBJ1-2; TRBD1 fits 9 bases in the junction. The CDR3 is CSVDRGGNYGYTF. At the DNA level, the sequence is TGCAGCGTCGACAGGGGGGGGAACTATGGCTACACCTTC.